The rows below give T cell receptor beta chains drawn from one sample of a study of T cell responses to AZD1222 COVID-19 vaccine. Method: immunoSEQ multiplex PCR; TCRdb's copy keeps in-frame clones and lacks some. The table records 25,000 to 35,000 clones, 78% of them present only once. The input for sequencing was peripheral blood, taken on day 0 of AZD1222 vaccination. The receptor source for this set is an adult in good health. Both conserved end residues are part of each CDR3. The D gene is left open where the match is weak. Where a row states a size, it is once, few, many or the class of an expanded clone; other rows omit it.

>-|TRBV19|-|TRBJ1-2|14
TGTGCCAGTAGTCGGAGGGAAGGGGTAAGGGGCTACACCTTC
CASSRREGVRGYTF
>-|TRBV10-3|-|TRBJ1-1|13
TGTGCCATCAGTGAGTCGGGCAGCACTGAAGCTTTCTTT
CAISESGSTEAFF
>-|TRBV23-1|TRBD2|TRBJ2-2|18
TGCGCCAGCAGTCAATCCGTGTCGCTAGCGGGGCTCACCGGGGAGCTGTTTTTT
CASSQSVSLAGLTGELFF
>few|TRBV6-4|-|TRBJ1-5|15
TGTGCCAGCAGGAATCCAGGGTATAGCAATCAGCCCCAGCATTTT
CASRNPGYSNQPQHF
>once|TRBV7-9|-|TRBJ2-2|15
TGTGCCAGCAGCTTAACAAGGGGAAGCACCGGGGAGCTGTTTTTT
CASSLTRGSTGELFF
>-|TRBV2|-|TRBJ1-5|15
TGTGCCAGCACTTTATCAGGTCGGCGCAATCAGCCCCAGCATTTT
CASTLSGRRNQPQHF
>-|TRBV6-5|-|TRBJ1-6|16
TGTGCCAGCAGTTACCTGACGAGCTCCTATAATTCACCCCTCCACTTT
CASSYLTSSYNSPLHF
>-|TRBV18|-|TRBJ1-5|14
TGTGCCAGCTCACCTAACAGGGACAATCAGCCCCAGCATTTT
CASSPNRDNQPQHF
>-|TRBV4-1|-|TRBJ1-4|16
TGCGCCAGCAGCCCTCAGACATTGGGAGTAGATGAAAAACTGTTTTTT
CASSPQTLGVDEKLFF
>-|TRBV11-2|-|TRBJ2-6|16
TGTGCCAGCAGGAGAGGGGTTCGCTCTGGGGCCAACGTCCTGACTTTC
CASRRGVRSGANVLTF
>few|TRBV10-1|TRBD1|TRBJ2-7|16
TGCGCCAGCAGTGAACACCGCTACAGGGGGCAGAACGAGCAGTACTTC
CASSEHRYRGQNEQYF
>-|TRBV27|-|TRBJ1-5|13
TGTGCCAGTCGAGCAGAAGGCAATCAGCCCCAGCATTTT
CASRAEGNQPQHF
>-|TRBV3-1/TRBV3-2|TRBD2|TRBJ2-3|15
TGTGCCAGCAGCCAGGCGGGAGATACCACAGATACGCAGTATTTT
CASSQAGDTTDTQYF
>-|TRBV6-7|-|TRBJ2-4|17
TGTGCCAGCGGATTGCGGGACCCGAGTCAGGGCAAAAACATTCAGTACTTC
CASGLRDPSQGKNIQYF
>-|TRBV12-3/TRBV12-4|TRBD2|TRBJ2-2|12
TGTGCCAGCAACCCGGGGGGCGGGGAGCTGTTTTTT
CASNPGGGELFF
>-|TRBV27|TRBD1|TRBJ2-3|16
TGTGCCAGCAGTTTAAAACCGGGACAGGGGCCCACTACGCAGTATTTT
CASSLKPGQGPTTQYF
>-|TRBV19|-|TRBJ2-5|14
TGTGCCAGTAGTATCCAGGGTTCTATGGAGACCCAGTACTTC
CASSIQGSMETQYF
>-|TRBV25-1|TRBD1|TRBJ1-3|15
TGTGCCAGCAGTCCCAGGGGGGGCTCTGGAAACACCATATATTTT
CASSPRGGSGNTIYF
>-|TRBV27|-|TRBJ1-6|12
TGTGCCAGCAGAGGGAGGCAGGGTGCCCTCCACTTT
CASRGRQGALHF
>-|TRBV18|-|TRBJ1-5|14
TGTGCCAGCTCACCAGGGAAGGGGTTTCAGCCCCAGCATTTT
CASSPGKGFQPQHF
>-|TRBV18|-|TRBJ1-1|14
TGTGCCAGCTCACCACCGGAAGTGGGCAGGGAAGCTTTCTTT
CASSPPEVGREAFF
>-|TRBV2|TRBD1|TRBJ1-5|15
TGTGCCAGCAGCCAGGGGGGGCAGGGTTTTCAGCCCCAGCATTTT
CASSQGGQGFQPQHF